This TCR beta chain was captured in a study of blood T cell repertoires in COVID-19. V lost 0 bases and J lost 14, with 16 bases in between. The CDR3 is 14 residues long. The V gene's germline CDR1 is KGHSH and CDR2 LQKENI. The protocol was immunoSEQ multiplex PCR, while the TCRdb copy is restricted to in-frame clones and leaves out a portion. The sample includes 300,000 to 350,000 clones, 70% to 90% of them seen just once. The sample comprised PBMCs or T cells enriched from blood (not recorded which). The sequence came from a woman in her thirties or forties with acute COVID-19. The chain links TRBV18 to TRBJ1-4, with a weak D call TRBD1 (5 bases). CDR3 sequence: CASSPPETLGGLFF. DNA of the CDR3: TGTGCCAGCTCACCACCCGAGACCTTGGGGGGGCTGTTTTTT.